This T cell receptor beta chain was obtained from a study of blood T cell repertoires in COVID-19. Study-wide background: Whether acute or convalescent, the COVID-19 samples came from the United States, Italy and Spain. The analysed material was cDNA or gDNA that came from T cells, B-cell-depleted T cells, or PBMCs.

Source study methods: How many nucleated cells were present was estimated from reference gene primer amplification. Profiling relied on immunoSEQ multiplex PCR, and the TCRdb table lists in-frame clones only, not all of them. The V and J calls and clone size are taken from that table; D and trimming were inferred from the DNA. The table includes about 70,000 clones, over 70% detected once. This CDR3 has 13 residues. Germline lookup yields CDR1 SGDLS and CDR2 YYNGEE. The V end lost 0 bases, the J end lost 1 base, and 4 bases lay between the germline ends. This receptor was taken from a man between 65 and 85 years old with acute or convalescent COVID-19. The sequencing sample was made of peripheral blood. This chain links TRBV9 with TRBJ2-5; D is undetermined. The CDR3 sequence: CASSVASQETQYF. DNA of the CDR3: TGTGCCAGCAGCGTAGCGAGCCAAGAGACCCAGTACTTC.